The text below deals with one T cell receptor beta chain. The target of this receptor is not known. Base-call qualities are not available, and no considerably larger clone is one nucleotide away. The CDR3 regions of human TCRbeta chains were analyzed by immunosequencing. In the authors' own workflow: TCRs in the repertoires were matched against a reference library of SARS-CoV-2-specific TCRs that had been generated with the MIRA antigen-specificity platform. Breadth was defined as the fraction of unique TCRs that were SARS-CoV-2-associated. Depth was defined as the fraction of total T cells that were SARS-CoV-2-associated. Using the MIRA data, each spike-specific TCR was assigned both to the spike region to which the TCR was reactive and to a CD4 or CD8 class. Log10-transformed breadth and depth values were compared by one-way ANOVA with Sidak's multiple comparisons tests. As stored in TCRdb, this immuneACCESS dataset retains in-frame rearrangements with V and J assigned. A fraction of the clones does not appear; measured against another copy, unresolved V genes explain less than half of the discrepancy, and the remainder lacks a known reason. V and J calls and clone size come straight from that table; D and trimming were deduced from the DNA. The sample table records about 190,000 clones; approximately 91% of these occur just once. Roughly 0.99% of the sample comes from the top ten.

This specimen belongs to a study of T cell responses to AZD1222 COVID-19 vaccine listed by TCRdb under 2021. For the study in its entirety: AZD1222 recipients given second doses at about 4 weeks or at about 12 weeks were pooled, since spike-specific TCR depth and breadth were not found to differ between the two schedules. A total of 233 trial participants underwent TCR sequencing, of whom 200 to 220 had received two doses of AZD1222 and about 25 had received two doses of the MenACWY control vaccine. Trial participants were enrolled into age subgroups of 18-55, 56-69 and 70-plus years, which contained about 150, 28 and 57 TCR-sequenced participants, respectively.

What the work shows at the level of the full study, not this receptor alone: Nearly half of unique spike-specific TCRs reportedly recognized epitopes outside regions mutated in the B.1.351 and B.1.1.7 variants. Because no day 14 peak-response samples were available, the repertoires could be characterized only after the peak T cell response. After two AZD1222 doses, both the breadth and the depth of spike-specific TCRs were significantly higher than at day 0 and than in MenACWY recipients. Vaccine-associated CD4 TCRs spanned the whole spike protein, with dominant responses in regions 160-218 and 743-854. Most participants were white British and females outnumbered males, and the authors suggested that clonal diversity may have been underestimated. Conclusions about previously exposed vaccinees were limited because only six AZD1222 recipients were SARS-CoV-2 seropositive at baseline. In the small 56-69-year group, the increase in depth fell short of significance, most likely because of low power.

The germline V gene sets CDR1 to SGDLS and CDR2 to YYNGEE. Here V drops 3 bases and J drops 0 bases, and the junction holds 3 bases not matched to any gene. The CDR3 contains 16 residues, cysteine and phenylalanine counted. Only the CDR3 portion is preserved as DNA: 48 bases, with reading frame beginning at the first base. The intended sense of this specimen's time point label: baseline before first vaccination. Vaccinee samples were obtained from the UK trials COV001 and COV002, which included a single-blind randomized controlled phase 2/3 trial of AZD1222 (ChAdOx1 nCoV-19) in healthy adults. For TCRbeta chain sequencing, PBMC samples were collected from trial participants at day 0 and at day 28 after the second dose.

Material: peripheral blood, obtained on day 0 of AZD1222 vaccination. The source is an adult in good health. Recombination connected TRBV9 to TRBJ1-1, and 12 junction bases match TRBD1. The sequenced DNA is TGTGCCAGCAGCGCCGGGACAGGGGGCATGAACACTGAAGCTTTCTTT. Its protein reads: CASSAGTGGMNTEAFF.